Listed below are T cell receptor beta chains from one sample, sequenced in a study of cytomegalovirus exposure and HLA in healthy donors. TCRdb's table, derived via immunoSEQ multiplex PCR, lists solely in-frame clones and lacks some. The sample shows about 220,000 clones, 75% to 95% of them seen only once. The sample was PBMCs. The origin of the receptors is a woman younger than 35 in good health and CMV-seronegative. Both conserved end residues are part of each CDR3. D genes are given only for firm matches. Some rows mark clone size as missing; the rest say once, few, many or name a class of expanded clone.

j_call | v_call | d_call | clone_size | cdr3_aa | cdr3_nt
TRBJ1-1 | TRBV6-1 | NA | NA | CASLQNTRRQMAFF | TGTGCCAGCCTACAGAACACACGGCGTCAAATGGCTTTCTTT
TRBJ2-2 | TRBV19 | NA | NA | CASNPKGLTDTGELFF | TGTGCCAGTAACCCGAAGGGACTGACAGACACCGGGGAGCTGTTTTTT
TRBJ1-2 | TRBV5-8 | TRBD1 | NA | CASSPRTGPGYTF | TGTGCCAGCAGCCCACGGACAGGTCCAGGCTACACCTTC
TRBJ1-1 | TRBV6-1 | NA | NA | CASSVTANTEAFF | TGTGCCAGCAGTGTGACAGCTAACACTGAAGCTTTCTTT
TRBJ2-3 | TRBV5-6 | TRBD2 | once | CASSGLAYTQYF | TGTGCCAGCAGCGGACTAGCTTATACGCAGTATTTT
TRBJ2-1 | TRBV10-3 | TRBD2 | NA | CAISEEGGSGILAEQFF | TGTGCCATCAGTGAGGAGGGAGGTAGCGGGATTTTGGCTGAGCAGTTCTTC
TRBJ2-1 | TRBV5-4 | TRBD1 | NA | CASSLGQGAFEQFF | TGTGCCAGCAGCTTGGGACAGGGGGCTTTTGAGCAGTTCTTC
TRBJ1-2 | TRBV5-8 | TRBD1 | NA | CASIPDRNYGYTF | TGTGCCAGCATTCCGGACAGGAACTATGGCTACACCTTC
TRBJ1-2 | TRBV28 | TRBD1 | NA | CASRGAGQGEGYTF | TGTGCCAGCAGGGGGGCCGGACAGGGTGAGGGCTACACCTTC
TRBJ1-6 | TRBV19 | TRBD1 | NA | CASSIKAGQGLSPLHF | TGTGCCAGTAGTATAAAGGCGGGACAGGGACTTTCACCCCTCCACTTT
TRBJ2-7 | TRBV6-1 | TRBD2 | NA | CASSAASGRALYEQYF | TGTGCCAGCAGTGCAGCGAGCGGGAGGGCTTTATACGAGCAGTACTTC
TRBJ1-1 | TRBV9 | NA | NA | CASSEQQGLNTEAFF | TGTGCCAGCAGCGAACAACAGGGCCTGAACACTGAAGCTTTCTTT
TRBJ1-1 | TRBV27 | TRBD1 | NA | CASSSDPRGRNTEAFF | TGTGCCAGCAGTTCGGACCCCAGGGGGAGGAACACTGAAGCTTTCTTT
TRBJ2-5 | TRBV6-6 | NA | NA | CASSNSRLETQYF | TGTGCCAGCAGTAACTCGAGGCTAGAGACCCAGTACTTC
TRBJ2-4 | TRBV21-1 | NA | NA | CASSPIEVIQYF | TGTGCCAGCAGCCCCATTGAGGTCATTCAGTACTTC
TRBJ1-5 | TRBV7-9 | TRBD1 | NA | CASSMTGGTRDQPQHF | TGTGCCAGCAGCATGACAGGGGGTACGAGGGATCAGCCCCAGCATTTT
TRBJ2-1 | TRBV6-6 | TRBD2 | NA | CASKTSGIDEQFF | TGTGCCAGCAAAACTAGCGGGATCGATGAGCAGTTCTTC